This is a list of T cell receptor beta chains from one sample in a study of blood T cell repertoires in COVID-19. Clones were read by immunoSEQ multiplex PCR, and TCRdb kept only the in-frame ones, dropping some. The sample consists of 45,000 to 65,000 clones, 90% to 95% of them appearing once. Sequenced material: peripheral blood. The receptor set was obtained from a human donor in a cohort sampled during active COVID-19. Both conserved end residues are part of each CDR3. A D gene is named only where the DNA matches it firmly. Only some rows state a clone size, as once, few, many or a class for expanded clones.

j_call cdr3_length clone_size v_call d_call cdr3_aa cdr3_nt
TRBJ2-7 12 once TRBV3-1/TRBV3-2 TRBD1 CASSRQGAEQYF TGTGCCAGCAGTCGCCAGGGGGCGGAGCAGTACTTC
TRBJ2-3 16 - TRBV6-1 TRBD2 CASSEGLAGPTDTQYF TGTGCCAGCAGTGAGGGACTAGCGGGGCCCACAGATACGCAGTATTTT
TRBJ2-7 15 - TRBV19 TRBD2 CASSTPGGATYEQYF TGTGCCAGTAGTACCCCCGGGGGGGCAACCTACGAGCAGTACTTC
TRBJ2-4 16 - TRBV6-6 TRBD2 CASSYGTSGRADIQYF TGTGCCAGCAGTTACGGGACTAGCGGGAGGGCGGACATTCAGTACTTC
TRBJ2-7 14 - TRBV11-2 TRBD1 CASSLVKGAREQYF TGTGCCAGCAGCTTAGTAAAGGGGGCGCGCGAGCAGTACTTC
TRBJ2-7 15 once TRBV9 - CASSVASALSYEQYF TGTGCCAGCAGCGTAGCAAGCGCCCTCTCCTACGAGCAGTACTTC
TRBJ2-6 14 - TRBV6-5 - CASSLRSGANVLTF TGTGCCAGCAGCCTCAGATCTGGGGCCAACGTCCTGACTTTC
TRBJ1-2 14 - TRBV15 - CATSTIYLNYGYTF TGTGCCACCAGCACCATCTATCTTAACTATGGCTACACCTTC
TRBJ2-1 14 once TRBV5-1 - CASSLRDNYNEQFF TGCGCCAGCAGCCTCCGGGACAACTACAATGAGCAGTTCTTC
TRBJ1-3 18 - TRBV5-1 TRBD1 CASSQGQGAHNSGNTIYF TGCGCCAGCAGCCAGGGACAGGGGGCACATAACTCTGGAAACACCATATATTTT
TRBJ1-5 14 - TRBV7-2 - CASSLGRAVTPQHF TGTGCCAGCAGCTTGGGCAGGGCTGTCACGCCCCAGCATTTT
TRBJ1-3 16 - TRBV5-1 TRBD1 CASSLRTGSSGNTIYF TGCGCCAGCAGCCTTCGGACAGGGAGCTCTGGAAACACCATATATTTT
TRBJ2-2 18 - TRBV19 - CASSSLPGVRGGTGELFF TGTGCCAGTAGTAGTCTCCCAGGGGTTAGGGGTGGCACCGGGGAGCTGTTTTTT
TRBJ1-4 18 - TRBV7-6 - CASSLSLQGGRAGEKLFF TGTGCCAGCAGCTTATCGTTACAGGGCGGAAGGGCTGGCGAAAAACTGTTTTTT
TRBJ1-2 16 once TRBV6-1 TRBD1 CASSEIGTGGFYGYTF TGTGCCAGCAGTGAAATCGGGACAGGGGGCTTCTATGGCTACACCTTC
TRBJ2-2 16 - TRBV7-9 TRBD1 CASSTGRGQSTGELFF TGTGCCAGCAGCACCGGCCGGGGACAGAGCACCGGGGAGCTGTTTTTT
TRBJ2-5 15 once TRBV2 TRBD1 CASSRDRVPQETQYF TGTGCCAGCAGCCGGGACAGGGTTCCCCAAGAGACCCAGTACTTC
TRBJ2-3 16 once TRBV2 TRBD2 CASTSGQGLAADTQYF TGTGCCAGCACCAGCGGGCAGGGACTAGCTGCAGATACGCAGTATTTT
TRBJ2-7 13 - TRBV10-3 - CAISGGQFYEQYF TGTGCCATCAGTGGGGGGCAGTTCTACGAGCAGTACTTC
TRBJ1-2 16 - TRBV6-2/TRBV6-3 - CASSRAPDRGNYGYTF TGTGCCAGCAGTCGCGCCCCGGACAGAGGAAACTATGGCTACACCTTC
TRBJ2-7 16 - TRBV10-2 - CASSGKRQERRYEQYF TGCGCCAGCAGTGGGAAAAGGCAGGAACGAAGGTACGAGCAGTACTTC
TRBJ1-2 12 - TRBV5-1 - CASSGGEHGYTF TGCGCCAGCAGCGGTGGGGAGCATGGCTACACCTTC
TRBJ2-5 15 - TRBV4-3 TRBD2 CASSHSEASGETQYF TGCGCCAGCAGCCATAGTGAAGCTAGCGGAGAGACCCAGTACTTC
TRBJ2-1 15 - TRBV10-1 TRBD2 CASSEGTSGYNEQFF TGCGCCAGCAGTGAGGGGACTAGCGGCTACAATGAGCAGTTCTTC
TRBJ2-4 19 - TRBV4-2 TRBD2 CASSQDWGLAGYEKNIQYF TGTGCCAGCAGCCAAGATTGGGGACTAGCGGGGTACGAGAAAAACATTCAGTACTTC
TRBJ2-1 15 - TRBV6-5 TRBD1 CASSLQGAVDNEQFF TGTGCCAGCAGCCTCCAGGGGGCGGTTGACAATGAGCAGTTCTTC
TRBJ2-5 16 - TRBV5-4 TRBD1 CASSLGGTGGQETQYF TGTGCCAGCAGCTTAGGGGGGACAGGGGGCCAAGAGACCCAGTACTTC
TRBJ2-1 13 - TRBV2 TRBD1 CASSAGTVHEQFF TGTGCCAGCAGCGCTGGGACAGTCCATGAGCAGTTCTTC
TRBJ2-5 13 - TRBV18 - CASSPEFQETQYF TGTGCCAGCTCACCCGAGTTCCAAGAGACCCAGTACTTC
TRBJ2-3 17 - TRBV5-1 TRBD1 CASSWGTGTPNTDTQYF TGCGCCAGCAGTTGGGGGACAGGGACACCTAACACAGATACGCAGTATTTT
TRBJ2-3 16 - TRBV7-6 TRBD2 CASSYASGTSTDTQYF TGTGCCAGCAGCTATGCTAGCGGAACTAGCACAGATACGCAGTATTTT
TRBJ2-3 19 - TRBV7-9 TRBD1 CASSPSAARDSWLADTQYF TGTGCCAGCAGCCCGAGTGCGGCCAGGGACAGTTGGTTGGCAGATACGCAGTATTTT